This T cell receptor beta chain was recorded in a study of technical replicates of blood from a few donors. The CDR3 has 13 residues. CDR1 is GTSNPN, CDR2 SVGIG, per germline (reference sequence). V was cut by 4 bases and J by 5 bases, with 12 bases left in between. This table comes from immunoSEQ multiplex PCR, and its TCRdb copy is limited to in-frame clones, with some not included. The data hold roughly 67,000 clones, with 95% to 98% observed a single time. Specimen: T cells isolated from PBMCs. The receptor was isolated from a human donor in good health. The chain uses TRBV30 and TRBJ1-5, with a tentative D call TRBD1 (5 bases). DNA of the CDR3: TGTGCCTGGAATCCCCCGGGGGATCAGCCCCAGCATTTT. Translation: CAWNPPGDQPQHF.